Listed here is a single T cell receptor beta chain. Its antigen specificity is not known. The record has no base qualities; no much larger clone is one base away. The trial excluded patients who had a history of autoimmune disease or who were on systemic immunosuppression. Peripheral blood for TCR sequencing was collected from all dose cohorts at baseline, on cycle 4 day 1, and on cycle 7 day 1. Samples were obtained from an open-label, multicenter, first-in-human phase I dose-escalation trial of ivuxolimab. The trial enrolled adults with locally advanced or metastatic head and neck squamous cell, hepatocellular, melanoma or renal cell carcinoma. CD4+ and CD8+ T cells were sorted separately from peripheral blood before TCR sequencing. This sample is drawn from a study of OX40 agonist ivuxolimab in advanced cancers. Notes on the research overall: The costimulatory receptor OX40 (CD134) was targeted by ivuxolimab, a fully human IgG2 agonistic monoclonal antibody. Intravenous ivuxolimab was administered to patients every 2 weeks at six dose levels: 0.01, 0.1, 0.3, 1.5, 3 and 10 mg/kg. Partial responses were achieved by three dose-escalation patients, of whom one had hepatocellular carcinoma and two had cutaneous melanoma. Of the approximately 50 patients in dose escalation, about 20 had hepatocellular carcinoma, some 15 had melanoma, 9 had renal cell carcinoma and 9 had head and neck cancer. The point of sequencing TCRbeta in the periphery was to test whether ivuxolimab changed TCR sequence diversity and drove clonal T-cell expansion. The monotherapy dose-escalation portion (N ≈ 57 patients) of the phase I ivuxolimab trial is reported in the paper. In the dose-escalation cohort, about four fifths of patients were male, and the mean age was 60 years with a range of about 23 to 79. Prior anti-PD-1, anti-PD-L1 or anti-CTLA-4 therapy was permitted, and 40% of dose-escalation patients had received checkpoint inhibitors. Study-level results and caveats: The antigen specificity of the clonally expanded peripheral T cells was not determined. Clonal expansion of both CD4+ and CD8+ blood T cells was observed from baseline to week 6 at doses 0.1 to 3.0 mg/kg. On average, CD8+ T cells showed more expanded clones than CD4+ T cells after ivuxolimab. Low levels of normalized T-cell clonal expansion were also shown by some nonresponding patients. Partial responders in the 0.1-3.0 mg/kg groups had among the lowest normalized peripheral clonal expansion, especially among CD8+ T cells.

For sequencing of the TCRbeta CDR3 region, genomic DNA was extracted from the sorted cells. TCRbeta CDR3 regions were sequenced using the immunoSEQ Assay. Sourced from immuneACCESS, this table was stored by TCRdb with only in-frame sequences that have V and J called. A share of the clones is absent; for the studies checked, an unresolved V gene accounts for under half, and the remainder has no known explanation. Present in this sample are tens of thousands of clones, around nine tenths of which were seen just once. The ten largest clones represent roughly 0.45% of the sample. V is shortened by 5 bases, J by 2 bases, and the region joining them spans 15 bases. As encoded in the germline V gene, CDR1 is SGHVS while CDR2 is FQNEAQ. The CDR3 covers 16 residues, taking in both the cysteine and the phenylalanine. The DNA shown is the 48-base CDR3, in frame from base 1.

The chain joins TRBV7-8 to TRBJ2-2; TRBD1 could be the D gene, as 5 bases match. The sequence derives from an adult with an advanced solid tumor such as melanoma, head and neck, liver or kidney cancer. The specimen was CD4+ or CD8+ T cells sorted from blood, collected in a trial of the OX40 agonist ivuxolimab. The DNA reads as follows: TGTGCCAGCAGCCCTAGACAGTCGGTTAACACCGGGGAGCTGTTTTTT. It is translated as CASSPRQSVNTGELFF. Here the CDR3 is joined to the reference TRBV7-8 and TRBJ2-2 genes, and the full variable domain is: GAGVSQSPRYKVAKRGQDVALRCDPISGHVSLFWYQQALGQGPEFLTYFQNEAQLDKSGLPSDRFFAERPEGSVSTLKIQRTQQEDSAVYLCASSPRQSVNTGELFFGEGSRLTVL.